The 25 T cell receptor beta chains given below trace back to one sample, sequenced in a study of shared clonotypes between healthy human individuals. Only in-frame clones appear in the TCRdb table, and some are missing; sequencing was by immunoSEQ multiplex PCR. The table has 1.4 million to 1.5 million clones, approximately 97% seen once. Sequenced material: naive CD4+ T cells sorted from blood. The subset is: CD45RA+ positively selected. The receptors here all came from a young man in good health.

The chain joins TRBV19 to TRBJ2-3; D possibly corresponds to TRBD2 (7 bases). The length of the CDR3 is 17 residues. Germline CDR1 reads LNHDA; CDR2 reads SQIVND (reference sequence). V lost 5 bases and J 3 bases, leaving 21 bases between the germline ends. The CDR3 reads CASSWGGPILVTDTQYF. The CDR3 DNA reads as TGTGCCAGTAGTTGGGGGGGGCCTATCCTAGTAACAGATACGCAGTATTTT.

V gene TRBV5-1 combines with J gene TRBJ2-7, with 7 bases identical to TRBD2. Germline V lookup: CDR1 SGHRS, CDR2 YFSETQ. CDR3 length equals 14 residues. V shed 4 bases, J shed 2 bases, and the junction held 6 bases outside the gene matches. CDR3 nucleotides: TGCGCCAGCAGCCCGACCGGGACTACCTACGAGCAGTACTTC. Its protein product is CASSPTGTTYEQYF.

This chain links TRBV7-9 with TRBJ1-1; 8 bases match TRBD1. With V trimmed by 5 bases and J by 12 bases, 8 bases remained unmatched. CDR3 length: 12 amino acids. The V gene's germline CDR1 is SEHNR and CDR2 FQNEAQ (reference sequence). The chain's CDR3 is CASSPNRDRTFF. The CDR3 DNA is TGTGCCAGCAGCCCGAACCGGGACAGGACTTTCTTT.

This rearrangement joins TRBV27 to TRBJ1-2; possibly TRBD1 for D (6 bases). Trimming shortened V by 5 bases and J by 6 bases, and 19 bases separated the two germline ends. The germline V gene encodes CDR1 MNHEY and CDR2 SMNVEV (reference sequence). The CDR3 sequence is 15 residues long. The CDR3 region has the DNA TGTGCCAGCAGTATCGTACAGGGCCCCAGGGATGGCTACACCTTC. Protein: CASSIVQGPRDGYTF.

V usage is TRBV7-2 and J usage is TRBJ1-2; D not resolved. V lost 2 bases, J lost 1 base, and 5 bases lay in between. This CDR3 is 13 amino acids long. Germline CDR1 reads SGHTA; CDR2 reads FQGNSA. Here the CDR3 DNA reads TGTGCCAGCAGCTTACCCAGTAACTATGGCTACACCTTC. Its protein product is CASSLPSNYGYTF.

The chain has TRBV28 and TRBJ2-3; 9 nucleotides line up with TRBD2. V shed 6 bases, J shed 6 bases, and the junction held 10 bases outside the gene matches. The germline V gene encodes CDR1 MDHEN and CDR2 SYDVKM. The CDR3 has 15 amino acids. The CDR3 region has the DNA TGTGCCAGCAGAGGTAGCGGGGGCCATGGGGATACGCAGTATTTT. The encoded protein is CASRGSGGHGDTQYF. The full variable domain, rest sourced from reference TRBV28 and TRBJ2-3, is DVKVTQSSRYLVKRTGEKVFLECVQDMDHENMFWYRQDPGLGLRLIYFSYDVKMKEKGDIPEGYSVSREKKERFSLILESASTNQTSMYLCASRGSGGHGDTQYFGPGTRLTVL.

The rearrangement uses TRBV5-1 and TRBJ2-7; no clear D gene. Trimming removed 3 bases from V and 6 bases from J, with 16 bases in between. This CDR3 is 14 amino acids long. CDR1 is SGHRS and CDR2 is YFSETQ in the germline V gene. CDR3 amino acids: CASSSGRLRSEQYF. The DNA of the CDR3 is TGCGCCAGCAGCTCGGGCAGGTTGCGGAGCGAGCAGTACTTC.

The V and J genes are TRBV11-2 and TRBJ2-2; 7 nucleotides match TRBD2. There are 17 residues in the CDR3. CDR1 is SGHAT, CDR2 FQNNGV, per germline. Germline trimming cut 6 bases from V and 1 base from J; bases unmatched to any gene: 11. CDR3 sequence: CASRRPGLAVNTGELFF. CDR3 DNA: TGTGCCAGCAGGCGGCCGGGCCTAGCGGTGAACACCGGGGAGCTGTTTTTT. The entire variable domain, with the rest obtained from reference TRBV11-2 and TRBJ2-2, is as follows: EAGVAQSPRYKIIEKRQSVAFWCNPISGHATLYWYQQILGQGPKLLIQFQNNGVVDDSQLPKDRFSAERLKGVDSTLKIQPAKLEDSAVYLCASRRPGLAVNTGELFFGEGSRLTVL.

This chain joins TRBV10-3 and TRBJ1-3; D is unresolved. Trimming removed 10 bases from V and 0 bases from J, with 16 bases in between. Germline CDR1 reads ENHRY; CDR2 reads SYGVKD. This CDR3 is built from 15 residues. CDR3 sequence: CATPPAGSSGNTIYF. The DNA of the CDR3 is TGTGCCACCCCTCCGGCGGGCAGCTCTGGAAACACCATATATTTT.

Worth noting for this clone: The same CDR3 is also encoded by other DNA sequences in this sample. The V gene is TRBV7-8, the J gene TRBJ1-5; D is ambiguous. The germline gives CDR1 SGHVS, CDR2 FQNEAQ. This CDR3 spans 13 amino acids. Trimming removed 0 bases from V and 5 bases from J, with 5 bases in between. This chain's CDR3 is CASSLALDQPQHF. CDR3 coding DNA: TGTGCCAGCAGCTTAGCGCTAGATCAGCCCCAGCATTTT.

V usage is TRBV7-9 and J usage is TRBJ2-1; 9 bases are shared with TRBD2. V lost 2 bases to trimming and J lost 5 bases; unmatched junction nucleotides: 4. This CDR3 has 15 residues. Germline-derived CDR1 and CDR2 are SEHNR and FQNEAQ (reference sequence). The chain's CDR3 is CASSLKGLANNEQFF. The CDR3 DNA is TGTGCCAGCAGCTTAAAGGGACTAGCAAACAATGAGCAGTTCTTC.

Concerning this clone itself: The same CDR3 also results from other DNA sequences found in this sample. This chain uses TRBV18 with TRBJ2-7; possible D gene TRBD1, 6 bases. CDR1 is KGHSH and CDR2 is LQKENI in the germline V gene. Trimming removed 4 bases at V and 2 bases at J, with 6 bases between. The CDR3 is 12 amino acids. For the CDR3, the DNA is TGTGCCAGCTCACGGGACACCTACGAGCAGTACTTC. Its translation: CASSRDTYEQYF.

V is TRBV15 and J is TRBJ2-7; the D gene is possibly TRBD2 (5 bases). Germline V gives CDR1 LNHNV, CDR2 YYDKDF (reference sequence). The CDR3 sequence is 13 residues long. V was trimmed by 3 bases and J by 1 base, leaving 7 bases between them. CDR3 loop: CATSSTSSYEQYF. The CDR3 coding sequence is TGTGCCACCAGCAGTACTAGTTCCTACGAGCAGTACTTC.

This chain connects TRBV11-2 to TRBJ2-1; TRBD2 agrees at 7 bases. Looked up from germline, CDR1 is SGHAT and CDR2 is FQNNGV. CDR3 length: 15 residues. V dropped 1 base and J dropped 3; count of bases not matched to a gene: 3. The CDR3, as DNA: TGTGCCAGCAGCTTAGGACTAGCCGTCTACAATGAGCAGTTCTTC. Translation: CASSLGLAVYNEQFF.

Comment on this clone: One end of the junction is discordant with germline, which a read error may explain. The chain links TRBV10-1 to TRBJ1-2, with D perhaps matching TRBD1 (5 bases). The CDR3 has 14 amino acids. The V gene's germline CDR1 is WNHNN and CDR2 SYGVQD (reference sequence). The CDR3 sequence: CASPITGGDYGYTF. The CDR3 DNA reads TGCGCCAGCCCAATCACGGGAGGGGACTACGGCTACACCTTC.

This chain uses TRBV7-9 with TRBJ1-1; maybe TRBD1 (5 bases). Germline V gene data show CDR1 as SEHNR and CDR2 as FQNEAQ (reference sequence). Trimming removed 2 bases from V and 5 bases from J, with 15 bases in between. CDR3 size: 15 residues. The CDR3 sequence is CASSLSGQGGTEAFF. Here the CDR3 DNA reads TGTGCCAGCAGCTTAAGCGGCCAGGGAGGGACTGAAGCTTTCTTT. Combining the CDR3 with reference TRBV7-9 and TRBJ1-1 gives the whole variable domain DTGVSQNPRHKITKRGQNVTFRCDPISEHNRLYWYRQTLGQGPEFLTYFQNEAQLEKSRLLSDRFSAERPKGSFSTLEIQRTEQGDSAMYLCASSLSGQGGTEAFFGQGTRLTVV.

This chain uses TRBV4-1 with TRBJ2-3, with 8 bases that match TRBD2. The CDR3 is 16 amino acids. V dropped 0 bases and J dropped 0; count of bases not matched to a gene: 2. CDR1 is MGHRA and CDR2 is YSYEKL in the germline V gene. This chain's CDR3 is CASSQDRGRSTDTQYF. The CDR3 DNA sequence: TGCGCCAGCAGCCAAGATCGCGGGAGGAGCACAGATACGCAGTATTTT.

V usage is TRBV29-1 and J usage is TRBJ2-4, with TRBD2 identical over 13 bases. V trimming: 3 bases; J trimming: 5 bases; junction bases outside the gene matches: 4. Germline V gene data show CDR1 as SQVTM and CDR2 as ANQGSEA. The CDR3 length is 15 residues. The CDR3 DNA reads TGCAGCGTTGATGGACTAGCGGGAGACCAAAACATTCAGTACTTC. Its protein product is CSVDGLAGDQNIQYF.

V gene TRBV30 combines with J gene TRBJ1-4; possible D gene TRBD1, 5 bases. The germline CDR1 and CDR2 sequences are GTSNPN and SVGIG (reference sequence). The CDR3 sequence is 16 residues long. Trimming removed 3 bases at V and 6 bases at J, with 20 bases between. The CDR3 sequence: CAWRSLPGFTDEKLFF. The CDR3 nucleotides read TGTGCCTGGAGGTCGCTCCCAGGGTTTACGGATGAAAAACTGTTTTTT.

The chain uses TRBV30 and TRBJ2-5; D is undetermined. Germline V gene lookup returns CDR1 GTSNPN and CDR2 SVGIG (reference sequence). Between the trimmed V and J ends, which lost 0 bases and 9 bases, there was a span of 14 bases. CDR3 length: 13 amino acids. The CDR3 sequence is CAWSVSIASPQYF. DNA for the CDR3: TGTGCCTGGAGTGTGTCAATAGCATCTCCCCAGTACTTC.

The V call is TRBV7-9, the J call TRBJ1-2, with 10 positions matching TRBD1. This CDR3 comprises 14 residues. Germline CDR1 and CDR2: SEHNR and FQNEAQ (reference sequence). Germline trimming cut 5 bases from V and 9 bases from J; bases unmatched to any gene: 9. CDR3 bases: TGTGCCAGCAGCCCCGAAGGACAGGGGGTCCGCTACACCTTC. Translating gives CASSPEGQGVRYTF.

The gene calls are TRBV28 and TRBJ2-2; D gene unclear. CDR3 length: 12 residues. V lost 5 bases, J lost 5 bases, and 6 bases lay in between. Germline values: CDR1 MDHEN, CDR2 SYDVKM. This CDR3 is CASSTITGELFF. The CDR3 DNA reads TGTGCCAGCAGTACAATAACCGGGGAGCTGTTTTTT.

Details on this clone: This likely comes from a read error, as the CDR3 has no conserved phenylalanine or tryptophan at its end. It is unclear where the CDR3 begins or ends on the DNA, so no DNA is shown, and the CDR3 is as TCRdb lists it. The chain links TRBV21-1 to TRBJ2-7; the D segment call TRBD1 is taken from the table without a DNA check. TRBV21-1 is given as a pseudogene. The CDR3 region is 10 residues in length, termini included. CDR3 residues: CASTDRDRRL.

The chain combines TRBV7-2 with TRBJ2-2; D not resolved. V was cut by 4 bases and J by 1 base, with 10 bases left in between. The CDR3 covers 15 residues. Germline V CDR1 and CDR2: SGHTA, FQGNSA. The CDR3 nucleotides read TGTGCCAGCAGCTGGCTAACCGAGAACACCGGGGAGCTGTTTTTT. This translates into CASSWLTENTGELFF.

The chain uses TRBV6-5 and TRBJ2-5; 10 positions match TRBD1. The CDR3 has 15 residues. CDR1 MNHEY and CDR2 SVGAGI come from the germline V gene. V shed 2 bases, J shed 3 bases, and the junction held 3 bases outside the gene matches. CDR3 sequence: CASSYPGTGEETQYF. The DNA of the CDR3 is TGTGCCAGCAGTTACCCCGGGACAGGGGAAGAGACCCAGTACTTC.